This passage covers 20 T cell receptor beta chains from one sample sequenced in a study of T cell repertoires in cytomegalovirus infection. In TCRdb, the reads were re-called with MiXCR into one record per CDR3 protein. This table holds 400,000 or so distinct CDR3 sequences, about a third found once. Sequences were obtained from PBMCs. These TCRs come from a human donor in good health (CMV status not recorded). Some clones in this sample may be carry-over from other donors' samples.

Points on this clonotype: A far larger clone is only one base removed, so a read error is likely. The V gene is TRBV7-9, the J gene TRBJ1-5; 9 bases line up with TRBD1. After removal of 7 bases from V and 4 bases from J, the junction contained 5 bases not matched to a gene. The germline gives CDR1 SEHNR, CDR2 FQNEAQ (reference sequence). This CDR3 spans 14 amino acids. CDR3 amino acids: CASILTGGNQPQHF. CDR3 nucleotides: TGTGCCAGCATCTTGACAGGGGGAAATCAGCCCCAGCATTTT. Complete variable domain (other parts from reference TRBV7-9 and TRBJ1-5): DTGVSQNPRHKITKRGQNVTFRCDPISEHNRLYWYRQTLGQGPEFLTYFQNEAQLEKSRLLSDRFSAERPKGSFSTLEIQRTEQGDSAMYLCASILTGGNQPQHFGDGTRLSIL.

A remark on this clonotype: Because it lacks the conserved phenylalanine or tryptophan at the end, this CDR3 is likely a read error. The chain couples TRBV6-5 to TRBJ1-3; tentatively, D is TRBD1 (5 bases). The CDR3 has 18 amino acids. The germline V and J ends were trimmed by 0 bases and 0 bases, with 15 bases remaining between them. Germline CDR1 MNHEY, CDR2 SVGAGI. The CDR3 DNA reads TGTGCCAGCAGTTACTCGATTAGCCAGGGCAGCTCTGGAAACACCATATATTAT. Amino acid sequence: CASSYSISQGSSGNTIYY.

This clonotype was counted only a few times. The chain uses TRBV28 and TRBJ1-1; 7 positions agree with TRBD1. V lost 5 bases, J lost 8 bases, and 20 bases stayed unmatched. CDR3 length: 17 amino acids. The germline V gene has CDR1 MDHEN and CDR2 SYDVKM. The DNA for the CDR3 is TGTGCCAGCAGTCAATACGGACAGACAGGGCCGACGGCAGAAGCTTTCTTT. It codes for CASSQYGQTGPTAEAFF.

Worth noting for this clonotype: One end of the junction fails to match germline, which may point to a read error. The V and J genes are TRBV10-1 and TRBJ1-4; D unresolved. The germline V gene encodes CDR1 WNHNN and CDR2 SYGVQD (reference sequence). This CDR3 spans 13 amino acids. CDR3 region: CASREAGNEKLFF. CDR3 DNA: TGCGCCAGCAGGGAGGCGGGGAATGAAAAACTTTTTTTT.

This chain uses TRBV28 with TRBJ1-1; D is ambiguous. CDR3 length equals 11 residues. Per the germline V gene, CDR1 is MDHEN and CDR2 is SYDVKM. Trimming left V 10 bases short and J 4 bases short, with 10 bases between. CDR3 in amino acids: CATGMGTEAFF. The DNA of the CDR3 is TGTGCCACCGGAATGGGCACTGAAGCTTTCTTT.

The CDR3 is CASSYWGHQNTEAFF. In DNA, the CDR3 is TGTGCCAGCAGTTACTGGGGACATCAGAACACTGAAGCTTTCTTT. J is TRBJ1-1 and V is TRBV6-5, with D possibly TRBD1 on 6 matching bases. Germline V gives CDR1 MNHEY, CDR2 SVGAGI. V was shortened by 1 base and J by 1 base, with 10 bases between the two germline ends. The CDR3 sequence is 15 residues long.

The CDR3 region is CASSLPLDTQYF. CDR3 sequence (DNA): TGCGCCAGCAGCTTGCCCCTGGATACGCAGTATTTT. V gene TRBV5-1 combines with J gene TRBJ2-3; D call uncertain. Trimming took off 1 base at V and 6 bases at J, with 6 bases between the two ends. CDR3 size: 12 residues. The germline CDR1 and CDR2 sequences are SGHRS and YFSETQ.

The chain combines TRBV29-1 with TRBJ1-2, with 8 nucleotides matching TRBD1. V gave up 3 bases and J gave up 7 bases; unmatched junction bases: 4. Germline V CDR1 and CDR2: SQVTM, ANQGSEA. The CDR3 has 12 amino acids. The CDR3 loop is CSVEQGAIGYTF. The DNA of the CDR3 is TGCAGCGTTGAGCAGGGGGCGATTGGCTACACCTTC.

This clonotype came up many times. The chain uses TRBV7-2 and TRBJ2-7; 7 nucleotides agree with TRBD1. V gave up 1 base and J gave up 2 bases; unmatched junction bases: 5. CDR3 length equals 15 residues. CDR1 is SGHTA, CDR2 FQGNSA, per germline. CDR3 sequence reads: CASSLGWDRPYEQYF. CDR3 bases: TGTGCCAGCAGCTTAGGCTGGGACAGACCCTACGAGCAGTACTTC.

This clonotype was seen many times. DNA for the CDR3: TGTGCCAGCAGTTTATTTGGGGACAGAGGCAATCAGCCCCAGCATTTT. It codes for CASSLFGDRGNQPQHF. The chain combines TRBV27 with TRBJ1-5; 7 bases are shared with TRBD1. The CDR3 sequence is 16 residues long. J was trimmed by 2 bases and V by 1 base; bases with no gene match: 5. Per germline, CDR1 MNHEY and CDR2 SMNVEV (reference sequence).

The chain is built from TRBV6-1 and TRBJ2-7; the D is unclear. Germline CDR1 reads MNHNS; CDR2 reads SASEGT. Trimming cost V 6 bases and J 2 bases, with 11 bases left between them. The CDR3 is 13 residues long. CDR3 amino acids: CASRWAEPYEQYF. The DNA of the CDR3 is TGTGCCAGCAGGTGGGCAGAACCCTACGAGCAGTACTTC.

This clonotype was seen only a few times. One end of the junction fails to match germline, which may point to a read error. This rearrangement joins TRBV7-2 to TRBJ2-7; TRBD1 matches 8 bases. CDR1 and CDR2 from the germline V gene are SGHTA and FQGNSA. The CDR3 consists of 15 residues. The CDR3 reads CANSFADRGSYEQYF. The CDR3 DNA follows: TGTGCCAACAGCTTCGCCGACAGGGGTTCCTACGAGCAGTACTTC.

Only one count was recorded for this clonotype. This chain connects TRBV2 to TRBJ2-7, with a weak D call TRBD1 (7 bases). Germline-derived CDR1 and CDR2 are SNHLY and FYNNEI. The CDR3 extends over 14 amino acids. V lost 7 bases, J lost 4 bases, and 17 bases lay in between. CDR3 amino acids: CASTYGGQHYEQYF. The CDR3 coding sequence is TGTGCCAGCACCTACGGGGGACAGCATTACGAGCAGTACTTC. Combining the CDR3 with reference TRBV2 and TRBJ2-7 gives the whole variable domain EPEVTQTPSHQVTQMGQEVILRCVPISNHLYFYWYRQILGQKVEFLVSFYNNEISEKSEIFDDQFSVERPDGSNFTLKIRSTKLEDSAMYFCASTYGGQHYEQYFGPGTRLTVT.

The CDR3 protein is CSASLGYSTSGGLPSSTDTQYF. The CDR3 DNA reads TGCAGTGCTAGCCTCGGCTATTCGACTAGCGGGGGGCTACCGTCTAGCACAGATACGCAGTATTTT. The V gene is TRBV20-1, the J gene TRBJ2-3; 13 bases are a match to TRBD2. After removal of 3 bases from V and 0 bases from J, the junction contained 21 bases not matched to a gene. CDR1 and CDR2 (germline): DFQATT, SNEGSKA (reference sequence). The CDR3 has 22 amino acids.

This clonotype was observed many times. The V call is TRBV7-2, the J call TRBJ1-1; TRBD1 matches 7 bases. There are 16 residues in the CDR3. Germline V gene lookup returns CDR1 SGHTA and CDR2 FQGNSA. Trimming took 6 bases from V and 2 from J; bases not matched to a gene: 12. CDR3: CASSRTIGQANTEAFF. The CDR3 coding sequence is TGTGCCAGCAGTCGCACGATAGGACAGGCTAACACTGAAGCTTTCTTT.

This clonotype was observed a few times. V gene TRBV29-1 combines with J gene TRBJ1-3, with D possibly TRBD1 on 5 matching bases. The CDR3 is 13 residues long. V was shortened by 6 bases and J by 8 bases, with 17 bases between the two germline ends. CDR1 is SQVTM, CDR2 ANQGSEA, per germline. The CDR3: CSVLLQGFDTIYF. Here the CDR3 DNA reads TGCAGCGTCCTTCTTCAGGGCTTTGACACCATATATTTT. Full variable domain (rest looked up from reference TRBV29-1 and TRBJ1-3): SAVISQKPSRDICQRGTSLTIQCQVDSQVTMMFWYRQQPGQSLTLIATANQGSEATYESGFVIDKFPISRPNLTFSTLTVSNMSPEDSSIYLCSVLLQGFDTIYFGEGSWLTVV.

In this sample, this clonotype turned up many times. The chain joins TRBV12-3 or TRBV12-4 to TRBJ2-7; possible D gene TRBD1, 6 bases. Trimming took 4 bases from V and 0 from J, leaving 13 bases between them. This CDR3 comprises 15 residues. In DNA, the CDR3 is TGTGCCAGCAGTTCAACCAGGGGCCCCTCCTACGAGCAGTACTTC. Residues: CASSSTRGPSYEQYF.

This clonotype was recorded a few times. The rearrangement links TRBV27 to TRBJ1-1, with 10 nucleotides matching TRBD1. With V trimmed by 8 bases and J by 4 bases, 13 bases remained unmatched. The CDR3 is 16 amino acids. Germline CDR1 MNHEY, CDR2 SMNVEV (reference sequence). The chain's CDR3 is CASGFRDRGFGTEAFF. As DNA, the CDR3 is TGTGCCAGCGGATTCCGGGACAGGGGATTCGGCACTGAAGCTTTCTTT.

As regards this clonotype: One end of the junction fails to match germline, which may point to a read error. The chain uses TRBV19 and TRBJ1-1; unclear D gene. The CDR3 spans 13 residues. Germline CDR1 reads LNHDA; CDR2 reads SQIVND (reference sequence). CDR3: CVSSIAENTEAFF. In nucleotides, the CDR3 is TGTGTCAGTAGTATAGCCGAGAACACTGAAGCTTTCTTT.

The rearrangement joins TRBV6-6 to TRBJ1-5; D is unresolved. The germline gives CDR1 MNHNY, CDR2 SVGAGI (reference sequence). This CDR3 region has 14 residues. The V and J ends lost 2 bases and 6 bases respectively, with 11 bases between them. In DNA, the CDR3 is TGTGCCAGCAGTTACGTTCCGGGAGGTCAGCCCCAGCATTTT. It is translated as CASSYVPGGQPQHF.